Listed here is a single T cell receptor beta chain. The record originates from a study of blood T cell repertoires in COVID-19. Study-wide context: The origin of the acute and convalescent COVID-19 samples was the United States, Italy and Spain.

Produced via immunoSEQ multiplex PCR; TCRdb's table is partial and in-frame only. The sample includes hundreds of thousands of clones, approximately 83% of them seen just once. Trimming cost V 0 bases and J 6 bases; bases outside gene matches: 8. The CDR3 is made up of 16 amino acids. Germline assignment: CDR1 SGHRS and CDR2 YFSETQ. Participants were aged about 18 to 95 years, lived in 24 US areas, and enrolled virtually. Shortly before study entry, within 2 weeks, exposed participants had met a COVID-19 case. The receptor was derived from a middle-aged woman who had been exposed to COVID-19. The sample comprised PBMCs or T cells enriched from blood (not recorded which). The chain recombines TRBV5-1 with TRBJ1-2, with TRBD1 identical over 10 bases. CDR3 region: CASSLDGGQGFHGYTF. The CDR3 coding sequence is TGCGCCAGCAGCTTGGACGGGGGACAGGGGTTTCATGGCTACACCTTC.